This entry lists 9 T cell receptor beta chains sequenced from one sample in a study of CD8 T cells in ankylosing spondylitis. General study points: Ankylosing spondylitis blood appeared to carry a characteristic TCR beta motif of several highly homologous variants.

TCRdb re-called the 5' RACE reads through MiXCR, storing one row per CDR3 protein. The sample lists 700,000 or so distinct CDR3 sequences, around a fifth seen once, with under 20% in the top ten. Their target antigens are unknown. Sequences were obtained from blood, either unsorted or a sorted T cell fraction (not recorded which). Source of these receptors: a male donor with ankylosing spondylitis.

This clonotype was seen at least ten times. In DNA form, the CDR3 reads TGCAGTGCTAGAGGGGGGGCGCGGATTTCAGATACGCAGTATTTT. Protein sequence: CSARGGARISDTQYF. J is TRBJ2-3 and V is TRBV20-1; perhaps D is TRBD1 or TRBD2 (6 bases each). Germline V gene sequence: CDR1 DFQATT, CDR2 SNEGSKA (reference sequence). The CDR3 covers 15 residues. With 1 base removed from V and 4 bases from J, the gap between germline ends came to 15 bases.

This clonotype occurred a few times. The chain combines TRBV4-2 with TRBJ2-1, with D perhaps TRBD1 (5 bases). V lost 1 base and J lost 6, with 13 bases in between. The germline V gene has CDR1 LGHNA and CDR2 YNFKEQ. The CDR3 loop spans 15 amino acids. In nucleotides, the CDR3 is TGTGCCAGCAGCCAAGGGAAAGGCAGGGTCAATGAGCAGTTCTTC. Translating it yields CASSQGKGRVNEQFF.

This clonotype was detected a few times. This sequence joins TRBV7-9 and TRBJ2-3; D might be TRBD1 or TRBD2, each matching 5 bases. CDR1 and CDR2 from the germline V gene are SEHNR and FQNEAQ (reference sequence). V lost 0 bases to trimming and J lost 2 bases, with 12 bases between them. The CDR3 has 16 residues. CDR3 DNA: TGTGCCAGCAGCTTAGCCGACCTGGGGGACACAGATACGCAGTATTTT. Translation: CASSLADLGDTDTQYF.

The rearrangement joins TRBV5-1 to TRBJ2-7; D is perhaps TRBD1 (5 bases). V was shortened by 4 bases and J by 6 bases, with 14 bases between the two germline ends. The CDR3 is 13 residues long. Germline CDR1 reads SGHRS; CDR2 reads YFSETQ. The CDR3 DNA sequence: TGCGCCAGCAGCCACGAACAGGTTCCCGAGCAGTACTTC. This sequence encodes CASSHEQVPEQYF.

The chain employs TRBV9 and TRBJ1-4; the D gene is possibly TRBD1 (5 bases). The ends were cut back, 0 bases at V and 7 bases at J, with 13 bases in the middle. CDR1 SGDLS and CDR2 YYNGEE come from the germline V gene. The CDR3 length is 15 residues. The CDR3, as DNA: TGTGCCAGCAGCGTAGACTCAGGGCAGGGTGAAAAACTGTTTTTT. Its translation: CASSVDSGQGEKLFF.

The chain is built from TRBV12-3 or TRBV12-4 and TRBJ2-7, with 9 bases aligning to TRBD1. The CDR3 extends over 15 amino acids. J was trimmed by 7 bases and V by 6 bases; bases with no gene match: 13. The CDR3 DNA reads TGTGCCAGCAGGCCGGGACAGGGCCCAATGGGGGAGCAGTACTTC. Its translation is CASRPGQGPMGEQYF.

This clonotype occurred a few times. This sequence joins TRBV14 and TRBJ1-2; TRBD1 might be the D (6 bases). The V gene lost 4 bases and the J gene lost 4 bases, with 10 bases spanning the gap. Germline V gene data show CDR1 as SGHDN and CDR2 as FVKESK. The CDR3 sequence is 13 residues long. The CDR3 spells CASSPAGVYGYTF. CDR3 bases: TGTGCCAGCAGCCCCGCAGGGGTCTATGGCTACACCTTC.

This chain links TRBV6-5 with TRBJ1-4; no firm D call. Deletions cut 3 bases from V and 7 bases from J, with 12 bases between. The CDR3 is 14 amino acids. Germline CDR1 reads MNHEY; CDR2 reads SVGAGI. CDR3 DNA sequence: TGTGCCAGCAGTTATCTCGCCGTCGGTGAAAAACTGTTTTTT. Translating it yields CASSYLAVGEKLFF.

This clonotype was seen repeatedly, ten times or more. The chain joins TRBV29-1 to TRBJ2-7; the D gene is possibly TRBD1 (5 bases). With 1 base removed from V and 6 bases from J, the gap between germline ends came to 19 bases. Germline V gene sequence: CDR1 SQVTM, CDR2 ANQGSEA. The CDR3 spans 15 residues. CDR3 in amino acids: CSVEVGSGSPPEQYF. CDR3 nucleotides: TGCAGCGTTGAAGTGGGTTCAGGGTCCCCTCCCGAGCAGTACTTC.